This T cell receptor beta chain was sequenced in a study of cytomegalovirus exposure and HLA in healthy donors. Study conclusions and caveats: It was assumed in the presence/absence analyses that sequencing depth was roughly uniform across donors. The CMV antigen specificity of a few CMV-associated chains was confirmed through in vitro analysis.

As concerns this clone: Its antigen remains unidentified.

PCR used 60 Vbeta primers and 13 Jbeta primers. Produced via immunoSEQ multiplex PCR; TCRdb's table is partial and in-frame only. The record lists nearly 200,000 clones, of which the ten most abundant hold almost 0.75%. CDR3 length equals 15 residues. CDR1 GTSNPN and CDR2 SVGIG come from the germline V gene (reference sequence). Trimming left V 4 bases short and J 7 bases short, with 20 bases between. This rearrangement joins TRBV30 to TRBJ2-1, with a possible D match to TRBD1 (5 bases). Material: PBMCs. This clonotype originated in a boy aged 5-17 years in good health and CMV-seronegative. DNA for the CDR3: TGTGCCTGGACCGACAGCTCCTCTTTTTATAATGAGCAGTTCTTC. It yields the protein CAWTDSSSFYNEQFF.